This T cell receptor (beta chain) was found in a study of cytomegalovirus exposure and HLA in healthy donors. Study-level points and caveats: An analysis was carried out at a later point. It showed that HLA-associated TCR beta chains were more clonally expanded than equally common non-associated chains.

This clone was recorded once. Its antigen is unknown. PCR used 60 Vbeta primers and 13 Jbeta primers. TCRdb's table, derived via immunoSEQ multiplex PCR, lists solely in-frame clones and lacks some. This table holds approximately 290,000 clones, 80% found once. Trimming removed 0 bases from V and 0 bases from J, with 9 bases in between. The germline CDR1 and CDR2 sequences are MNHEY and SVGAGI. The CDR3 is made up of 15 amino acids. The sample comprised PBMCs. This chain joins TRBV6-5 and TRBJ2-7; D unresolved. The origin of this receptor is a girl under 10 years old in good health and CMV-seronegative. In nucleotides, the CDR3 is TGTGCCAGCAGTTACTCGCTTGGGCCCTCCTACGAGCAGTACTTC. Its translation: CASSYSLGPSYEQYF.